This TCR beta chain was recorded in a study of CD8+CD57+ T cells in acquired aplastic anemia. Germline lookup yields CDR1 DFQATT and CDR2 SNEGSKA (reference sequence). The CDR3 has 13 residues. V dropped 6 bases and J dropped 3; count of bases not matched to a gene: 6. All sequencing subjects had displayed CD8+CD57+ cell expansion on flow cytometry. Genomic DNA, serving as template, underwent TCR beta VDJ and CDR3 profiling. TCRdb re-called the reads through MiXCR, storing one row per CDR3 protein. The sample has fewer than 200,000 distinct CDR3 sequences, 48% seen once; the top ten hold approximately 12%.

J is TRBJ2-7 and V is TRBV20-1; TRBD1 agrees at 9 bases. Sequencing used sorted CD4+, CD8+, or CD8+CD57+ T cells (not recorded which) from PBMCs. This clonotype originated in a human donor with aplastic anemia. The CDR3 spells CSAPGQGGYEQYF. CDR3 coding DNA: TGCAGTGCCCCGGGACAGGGCGGCTACGAGCAGTACTTC.